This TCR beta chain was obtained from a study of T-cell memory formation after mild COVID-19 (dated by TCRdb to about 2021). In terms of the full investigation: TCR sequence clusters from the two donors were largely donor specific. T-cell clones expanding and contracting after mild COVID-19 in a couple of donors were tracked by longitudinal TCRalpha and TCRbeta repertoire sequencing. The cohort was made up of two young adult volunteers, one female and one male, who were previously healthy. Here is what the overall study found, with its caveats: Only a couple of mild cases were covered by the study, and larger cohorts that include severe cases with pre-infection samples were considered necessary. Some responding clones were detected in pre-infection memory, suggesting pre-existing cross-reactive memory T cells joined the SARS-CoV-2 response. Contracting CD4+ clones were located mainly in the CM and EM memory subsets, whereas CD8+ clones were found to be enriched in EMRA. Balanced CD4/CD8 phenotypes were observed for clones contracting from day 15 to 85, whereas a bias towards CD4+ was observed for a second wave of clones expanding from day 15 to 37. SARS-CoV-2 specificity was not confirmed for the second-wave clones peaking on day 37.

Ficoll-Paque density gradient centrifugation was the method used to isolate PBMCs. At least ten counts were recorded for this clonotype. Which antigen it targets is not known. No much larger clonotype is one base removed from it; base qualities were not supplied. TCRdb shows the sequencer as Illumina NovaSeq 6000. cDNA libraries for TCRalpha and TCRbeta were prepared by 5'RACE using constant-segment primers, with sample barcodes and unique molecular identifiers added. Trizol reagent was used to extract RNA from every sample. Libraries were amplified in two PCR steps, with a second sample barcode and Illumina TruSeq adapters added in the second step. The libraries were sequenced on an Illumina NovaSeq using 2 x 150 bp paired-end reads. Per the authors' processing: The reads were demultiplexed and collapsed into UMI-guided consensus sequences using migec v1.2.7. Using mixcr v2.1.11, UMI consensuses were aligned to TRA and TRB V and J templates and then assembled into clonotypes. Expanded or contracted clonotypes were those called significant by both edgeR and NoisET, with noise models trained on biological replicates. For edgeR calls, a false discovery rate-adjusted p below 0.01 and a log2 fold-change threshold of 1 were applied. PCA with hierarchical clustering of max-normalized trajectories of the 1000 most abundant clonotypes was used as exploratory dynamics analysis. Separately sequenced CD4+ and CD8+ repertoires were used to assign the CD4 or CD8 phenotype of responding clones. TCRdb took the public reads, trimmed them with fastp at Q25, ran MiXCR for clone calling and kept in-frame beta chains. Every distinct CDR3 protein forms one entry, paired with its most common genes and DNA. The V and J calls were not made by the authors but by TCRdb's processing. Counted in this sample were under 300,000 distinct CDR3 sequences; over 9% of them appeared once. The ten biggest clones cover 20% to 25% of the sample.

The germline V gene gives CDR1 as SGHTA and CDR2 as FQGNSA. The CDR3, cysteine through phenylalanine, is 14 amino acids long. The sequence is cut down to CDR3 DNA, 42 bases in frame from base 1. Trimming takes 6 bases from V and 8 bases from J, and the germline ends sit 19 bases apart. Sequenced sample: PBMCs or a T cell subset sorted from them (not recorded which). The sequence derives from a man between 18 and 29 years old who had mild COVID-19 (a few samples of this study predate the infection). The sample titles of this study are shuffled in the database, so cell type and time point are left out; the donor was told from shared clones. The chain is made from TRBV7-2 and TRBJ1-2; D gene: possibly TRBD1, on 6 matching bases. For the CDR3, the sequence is CASRTGVGVVGYTF. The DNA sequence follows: TGTGCCAGCAGGACAGGAGTGGGGGTGGTGGGCTACACCTTC.